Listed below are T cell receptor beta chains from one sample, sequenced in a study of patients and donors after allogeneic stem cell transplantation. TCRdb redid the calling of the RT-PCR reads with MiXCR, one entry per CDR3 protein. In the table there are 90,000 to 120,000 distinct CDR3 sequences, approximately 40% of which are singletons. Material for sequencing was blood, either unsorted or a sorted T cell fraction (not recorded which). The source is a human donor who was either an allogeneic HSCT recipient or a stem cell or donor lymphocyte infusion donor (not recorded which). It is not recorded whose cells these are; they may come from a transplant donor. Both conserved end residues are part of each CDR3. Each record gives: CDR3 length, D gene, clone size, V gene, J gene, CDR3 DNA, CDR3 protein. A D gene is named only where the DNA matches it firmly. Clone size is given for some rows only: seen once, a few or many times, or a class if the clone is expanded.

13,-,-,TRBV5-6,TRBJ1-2,TGTGCCAGCAGCTTTCAGAGATCCTATGGCTACACCTTC,CASSFQRSYGYTF
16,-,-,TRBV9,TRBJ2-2,TGTGCCAGCAGCGGAACGCCGGGAACGAACACCGGGGAGCTGTTTTTT,CASSGTPGTNTGELFF
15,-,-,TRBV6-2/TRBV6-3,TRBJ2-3,TGTGCCAGCAGTTACGGAGGAGTGAGATGGGATACGCAGTATTTT,CASSYGGVRWDTQYF
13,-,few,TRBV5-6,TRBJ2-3,TGTGCCAGCAGCCTTCCCGTGGCAGATACGCAGTATTTT,CASSLPVADTQYF
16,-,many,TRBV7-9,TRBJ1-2,TGTGCCAGCAGCTTCCTAGGCGCTGGAGGGATCTATGGCTACACCTTC,CASSFLGAGGIYGYTF
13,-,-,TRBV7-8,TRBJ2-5,TGTGCCAGCAGCTGGAACAGGAGAGAGACCCAGTACTTC,CASSWNRRETQYF
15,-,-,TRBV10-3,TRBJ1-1,TGTGCCATCAGCCCCGTCCACACACAGGGACTGAGGGCTTTCTTT,CAISPVHTQGLRAFF
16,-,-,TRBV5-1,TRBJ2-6,TGCGCCAGCAGCTCCGTTTTAGAATCTGGGGCCAACGTCCTGACTTTC,CASSSVLESGANVLTF
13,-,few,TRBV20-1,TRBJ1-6,TGCAGTGCTAGACCCCCTCGGGGTTCACCCCTCCACTTT,CSARPPRGSPLHF
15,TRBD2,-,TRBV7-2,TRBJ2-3,TGTGCCAGCAGCTTAATCGGGAGGGTCACAGGGACGCAGTATTTT,CASSLIGRVTGTQYF
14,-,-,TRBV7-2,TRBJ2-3,TGTGCCAGCAGCTTATCAGGTTACACAGATACGCAGTATTTT,CASSLSGYTDTQYF
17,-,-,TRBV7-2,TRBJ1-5,TGTGCCAGCAGCTTAACGACGGGGGGGCTTGGCAATCAGCCCCAGCATTTT,CASSLTTGGLGNQPQHF
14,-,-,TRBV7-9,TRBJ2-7,TGTGCCAGCAGCTTAGCTGGAGACCTCTACGAGCAGTACTTC,CASSLAGDLYEQYF
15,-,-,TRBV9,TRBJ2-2,TGTGCCAGCAGCGTATTAGAAAGGTACACCGGGGAGCTGTTTTTT,CASSVLERYTGELFF
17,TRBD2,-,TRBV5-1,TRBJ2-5,TGCGCCAGCAGCCTGCACACCACTAGCGGGAGCCACGAGACCCAGTACTTC,CASSLHTTSGSHETQYF
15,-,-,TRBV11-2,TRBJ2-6,TGTGCCAGCAGCCGCTTGAGATCTGGGGCCAACGTCCTGACTTTC,CASSRLRSGANVLTF
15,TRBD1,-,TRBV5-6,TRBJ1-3,TGTGCCAGCAGCTTACTACCGGGACAGGGTGACACCATATATTTT,CASSLLPGQGDTIYF
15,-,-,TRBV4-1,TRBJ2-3,TGCGCCAGCAGCCAAGTTGGCGGGAAAGCGGATACGCAGTATTTT,CASSQVGGKADTQYF
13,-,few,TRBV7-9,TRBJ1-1,TGTGCCAGCAGTACCAGGGTAATCGGGCGAGCTTTCTTT,CASSTRVIGRAFF
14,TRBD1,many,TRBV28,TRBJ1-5,TGTGCCAGCAGTCTCAGACAGGGGAATCAGCCCCAGCATTTT,CASSLRQGNQPQHF
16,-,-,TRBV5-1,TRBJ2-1,TGCGCCAGCAGCTTAGGTTCCAGGGCCAACTACAATGAGCAGTTCTTC,CASSLGSRANYNEQFF
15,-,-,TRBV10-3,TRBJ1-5,TGTGCCATCAGTGAGTCACTTGGGGGGAATCAGCCCCAGCATTTT,CAISESLGGNQPQHF
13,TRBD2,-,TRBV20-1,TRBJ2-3,TGCAGTGCTACCCTAGCGGGAGCCGATACGCAGTATTTT,CSATLAGADTQYF
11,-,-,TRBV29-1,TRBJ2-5,TGCAGCGCGAGGTGGGGAGAGACCCAGTACTTC,CSARWGETQYF
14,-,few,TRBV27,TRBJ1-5,TGTGCCAGCAGTTTTTCGCAGAACCATCAGCCCCAGCATTTT,CASSFSQNHQPQHF
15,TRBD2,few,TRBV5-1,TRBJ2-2,TGCGCCAGCAGCTTGGGGACTAGCGGCGATGGGGAGCTGTTTTTT,CASSLGTSGDGELFF
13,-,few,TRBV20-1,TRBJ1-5,TGCAGTGCCCGTGGGGGGTTACAAAGGCCCCAGCATTTT,CSARGGLQRPQHF
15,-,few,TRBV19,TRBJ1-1,TGTGCCAGTAGTTTGAGAGACAGATTGAACACTGAAGCTTTCTTT,CASSLRDRLNTEAFF
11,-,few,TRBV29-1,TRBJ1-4,TGCAGCGTTGAACGGGGGGGGACTCTGTTTTTT,CSVERGGTLFF
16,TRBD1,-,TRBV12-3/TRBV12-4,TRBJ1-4,TGTGCCAGCAGTCCCCGGACAGGTCCAACTAATGAAAAACTGTTTTTT,CASSPRTGPTNEKLFF
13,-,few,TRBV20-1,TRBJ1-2,TGCAGTGCAAGAAGGGGGGCCAGCTATGGCTACACCTTC,CSARRGASYGYTF
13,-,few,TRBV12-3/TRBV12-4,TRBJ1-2,TGTGCCAGCAGTTCACAGGAGCCTTATGGCTACACCTTC,CASSSQEPYGYTF
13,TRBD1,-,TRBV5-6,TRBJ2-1,TGTGCCAGCAGCGCCGACAGGGGCGATGAGCAGTTCTTC,CASSADRGDEQFF
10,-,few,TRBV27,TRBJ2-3,TGTGCCAGCAGGGGGGTCTCCATGAATTTT,CASRGVSMNF
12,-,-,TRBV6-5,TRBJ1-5,TGTGCCAGCAATGGAGGAAATCAGCCCCAGCATTTT,CASNGGNQPQHF
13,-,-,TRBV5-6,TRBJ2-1,TGTGCCAGCAGCTCTGGGAAGGGTAGTGAGCAGTTCTTC,CASSSGKGSEQFF
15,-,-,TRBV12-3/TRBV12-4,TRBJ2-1,TGTGCCAGCAGTTTATGGGGAGTACCAGACAATGAGCAGTTCTTC,CASSLWGVPDNEQFF
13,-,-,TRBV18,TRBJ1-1,TGTGCCAGCTCACCATCGCAGAACACTGAAGCTTTCTTT,CASSPSQNTEAFF
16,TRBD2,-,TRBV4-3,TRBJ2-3,TGCGCCAGCAGCCTTACTAGCGGCGAGGACACAGATACGCAGTATTTT,CASSLTSGEDTDTQYF
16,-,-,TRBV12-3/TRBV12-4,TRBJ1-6,TGTGCCAGCAGTTTAAGGATTCGGGCCGCTAATTCACCCCTCCACTTT,CASSLRIRAANSPLHF